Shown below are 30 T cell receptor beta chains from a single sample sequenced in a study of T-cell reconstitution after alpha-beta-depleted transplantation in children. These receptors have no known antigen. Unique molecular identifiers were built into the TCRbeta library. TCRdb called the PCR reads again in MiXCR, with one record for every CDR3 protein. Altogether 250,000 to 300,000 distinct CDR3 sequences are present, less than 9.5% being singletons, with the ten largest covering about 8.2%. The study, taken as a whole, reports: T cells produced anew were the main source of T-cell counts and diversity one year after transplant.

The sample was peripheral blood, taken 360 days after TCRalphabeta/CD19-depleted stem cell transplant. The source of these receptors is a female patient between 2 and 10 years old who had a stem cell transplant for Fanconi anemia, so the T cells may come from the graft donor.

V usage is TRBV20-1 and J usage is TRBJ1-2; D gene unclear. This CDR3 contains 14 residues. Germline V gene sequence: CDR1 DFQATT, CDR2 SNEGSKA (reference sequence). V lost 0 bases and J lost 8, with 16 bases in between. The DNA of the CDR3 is TGCAGTGCTAGAGATGGCGCGGGTCGACGGGGCTACACCTTC. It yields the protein CSARDGAGRRGYTF.

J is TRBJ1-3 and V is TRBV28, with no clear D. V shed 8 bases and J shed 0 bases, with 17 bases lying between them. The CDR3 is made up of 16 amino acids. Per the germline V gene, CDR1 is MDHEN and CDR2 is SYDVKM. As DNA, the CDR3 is TGTGCCAGCTCTACTCCCGGGGTAGGCTCTGGAAACACCATATATTTT. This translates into CASSTPGVGSGNTIYF.

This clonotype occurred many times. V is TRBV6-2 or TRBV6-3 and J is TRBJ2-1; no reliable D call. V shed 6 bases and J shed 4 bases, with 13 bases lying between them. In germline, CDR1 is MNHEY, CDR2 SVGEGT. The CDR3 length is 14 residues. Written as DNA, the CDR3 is TGTGCCAGCAGGAGACTGGTGGGTTACAATGAGCAGTTCTTC. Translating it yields CASRRLVGYNEQFF.

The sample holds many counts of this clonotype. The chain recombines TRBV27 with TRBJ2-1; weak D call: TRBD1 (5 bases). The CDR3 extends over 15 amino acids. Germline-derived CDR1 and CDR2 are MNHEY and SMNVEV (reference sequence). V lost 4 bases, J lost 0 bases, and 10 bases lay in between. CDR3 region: CASSSGPSSYNEQFF. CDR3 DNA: TGTGCCAGCAGTTCAGGGCCAAGCTCCTACAATGAGCAGTTCTTC.

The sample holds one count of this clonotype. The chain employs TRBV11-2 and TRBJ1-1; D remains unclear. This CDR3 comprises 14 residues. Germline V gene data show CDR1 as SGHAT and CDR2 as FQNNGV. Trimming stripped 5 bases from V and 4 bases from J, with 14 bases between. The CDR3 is CASSLRGYLTEAFF. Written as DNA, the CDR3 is TGTGCCAGCAGCCTTAGAGGGTATCTCACTGAAGCTTTCTTT.

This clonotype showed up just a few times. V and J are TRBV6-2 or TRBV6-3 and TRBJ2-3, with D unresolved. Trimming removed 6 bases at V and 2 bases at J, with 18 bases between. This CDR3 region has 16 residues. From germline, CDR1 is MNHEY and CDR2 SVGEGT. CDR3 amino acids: CASRTVYLGSTDTQYF. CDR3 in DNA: TGTGCCAGCAGAACGGTCTACCTCGGTTCCACAGATACGCAGTATTTT.

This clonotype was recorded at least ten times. Here the CDR3 DNA reads TGTGCCAGCAGCTTTCAGGGGGGATACAATGAGCAGTTCTTC. Protein product: CASSFQGGYNEQFF. This rearrangement joins TRBV5-8 to TRBJ2-1, with a possible D match to TRBD1 (7 bases). Germline CDR1 reads SGHTS; CDR2 reads YDEGEE. This CDR3 is built from 14 residues. V gave up 2 bases and J gave up 4 bases, with 10 bases separating them.

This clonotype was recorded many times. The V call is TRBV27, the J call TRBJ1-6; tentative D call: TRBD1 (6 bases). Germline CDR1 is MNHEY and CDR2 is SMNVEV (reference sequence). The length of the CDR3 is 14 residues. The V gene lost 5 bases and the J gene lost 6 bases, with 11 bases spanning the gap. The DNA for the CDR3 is TGTGCCAGCAGTCCCACAGGGAGTAATTCACCCCTCCACTTT. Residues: CASSPTGSNSPLHF.

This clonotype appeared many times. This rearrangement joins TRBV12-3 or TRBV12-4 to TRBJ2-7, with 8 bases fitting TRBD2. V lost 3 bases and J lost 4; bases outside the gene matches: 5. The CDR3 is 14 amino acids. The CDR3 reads CASSFRREAYEQYF. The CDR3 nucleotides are TGTGCCAGCAGTTTTAGGCGGGAGGCTTACGAGCAGTACTTC.

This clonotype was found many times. The DNA of the CDR3 is TGCAGTGCTCTCGAATACCAAGAGACCCAGTACTTC. This gives the protein CSALEYQETQYF. The chain uses TRBV20-1 and TRBJ2-5, with D uncertain. CDR1 DFQATT and CDR2 SNEGSKA come from the germline V gene (reference sequence). Trimming removed 5 bases at V and 0 bases at J, with 7 bases between. The CDR3 covers 12 residues.

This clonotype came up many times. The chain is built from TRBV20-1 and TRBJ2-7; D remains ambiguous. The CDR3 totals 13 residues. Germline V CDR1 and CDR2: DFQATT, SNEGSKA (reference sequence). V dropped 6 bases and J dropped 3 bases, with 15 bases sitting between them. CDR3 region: CSALSTVNYEQYV. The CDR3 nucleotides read TGCAGTGCCTTATCGACCGTGAACTACGAGCAGTACGTC.

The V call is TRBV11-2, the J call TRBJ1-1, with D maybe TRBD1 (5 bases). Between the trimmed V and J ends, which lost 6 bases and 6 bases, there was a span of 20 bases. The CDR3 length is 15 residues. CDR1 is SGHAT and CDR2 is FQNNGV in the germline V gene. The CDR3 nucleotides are TGTGCCAGCAGGCTCGGAGGGCAGGGCGGCCCTGAAGCTTTCTTT. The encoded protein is CASRLGGQGGPEAFF.

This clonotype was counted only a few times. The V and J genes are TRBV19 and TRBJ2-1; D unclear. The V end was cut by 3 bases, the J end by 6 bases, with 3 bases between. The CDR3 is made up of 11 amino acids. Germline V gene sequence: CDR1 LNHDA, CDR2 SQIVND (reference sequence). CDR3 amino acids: CASSIPNEQFF. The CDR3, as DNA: TGTGCCAGTAGTATCCCCAATGAGCAGTTCTTC.

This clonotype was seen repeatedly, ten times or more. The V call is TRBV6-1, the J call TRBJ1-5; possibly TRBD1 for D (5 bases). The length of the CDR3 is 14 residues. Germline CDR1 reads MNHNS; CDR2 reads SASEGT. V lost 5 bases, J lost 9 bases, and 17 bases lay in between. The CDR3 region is CASSIDSLDLPQHF. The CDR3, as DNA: TGTGCCAGCAGTATAGACAGCTTAGATCTGCCCCAGCATTTT.

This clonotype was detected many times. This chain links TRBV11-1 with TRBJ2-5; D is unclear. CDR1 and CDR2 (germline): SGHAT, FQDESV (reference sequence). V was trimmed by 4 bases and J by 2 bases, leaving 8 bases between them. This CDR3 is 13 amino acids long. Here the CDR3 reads CASSWRLQETQYF. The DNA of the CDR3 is TGTGCCAGCAGCTGGCGGTTACAAGAGACCCAGTACTTC.

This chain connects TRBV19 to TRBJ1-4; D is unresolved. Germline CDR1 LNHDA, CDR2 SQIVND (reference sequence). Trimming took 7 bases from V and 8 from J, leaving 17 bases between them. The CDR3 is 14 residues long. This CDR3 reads CASNLGSRGEKLFF. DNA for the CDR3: TGTGCCAGTAATCTCGGCTCCAGAGGGGAAAAACTGTTTTTT.

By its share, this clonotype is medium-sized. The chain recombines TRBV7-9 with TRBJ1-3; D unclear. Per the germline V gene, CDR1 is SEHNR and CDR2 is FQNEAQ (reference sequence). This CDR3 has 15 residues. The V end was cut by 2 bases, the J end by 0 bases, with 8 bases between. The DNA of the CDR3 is TGTGCCAGCAGCTTACCGTTGGGCTCTGGAAACACCATATATTTT. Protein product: CASSLPLGSGNTIYF.

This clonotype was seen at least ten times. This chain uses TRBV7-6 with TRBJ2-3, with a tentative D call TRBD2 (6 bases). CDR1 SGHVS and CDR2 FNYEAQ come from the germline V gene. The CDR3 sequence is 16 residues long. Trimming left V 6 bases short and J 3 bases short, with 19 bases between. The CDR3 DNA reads TGTGCCAGCAGTCGGACCGGGAGCCCGGGTACAGATACGCAGTATTTT. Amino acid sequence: CASSRTGSPGTDTQYF.

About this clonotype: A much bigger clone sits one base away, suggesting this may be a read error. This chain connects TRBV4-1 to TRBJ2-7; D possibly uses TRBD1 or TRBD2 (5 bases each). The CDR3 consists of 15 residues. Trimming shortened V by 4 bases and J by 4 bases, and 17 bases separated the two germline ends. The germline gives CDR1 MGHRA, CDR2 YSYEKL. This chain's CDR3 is CASSRIRDPSYEQYF. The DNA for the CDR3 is TGCGCCAGCAGCCGGATTAGGGACCCTAGTTACGAGCAGTACTTC.

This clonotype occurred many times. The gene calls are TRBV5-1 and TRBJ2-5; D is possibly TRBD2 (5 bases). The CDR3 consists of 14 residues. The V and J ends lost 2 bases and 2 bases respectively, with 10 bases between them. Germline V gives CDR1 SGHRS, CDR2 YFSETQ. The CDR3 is CASSFEGRQETQYF. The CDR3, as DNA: TGCGCCAGCAGCTTCGAGGGAAGACAAGAGACCCAGTACTTC.

CDR3 sequence (DNA): TGTGCCATCAGGGAACAGGGTCTCCATTATAATTCACCCCTCCACTTT. It yields the protein CAIREQGLHYNSPLHF. The rearrangement joins TRBV10-3 to TRBJ1-6, with D possibly TRBD1 on 6 matching bases. This CDR3 region has 16 residues. Germline V CDR1 and CDR2: ENHRY, SYGVKD. V shed 6 bases and J shed 4 bases, with 16 bases lying between them.

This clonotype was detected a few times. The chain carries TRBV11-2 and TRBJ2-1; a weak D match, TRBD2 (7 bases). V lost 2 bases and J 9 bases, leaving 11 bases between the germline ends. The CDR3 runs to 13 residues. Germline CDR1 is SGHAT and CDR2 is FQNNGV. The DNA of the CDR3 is TGTGCCAGCAGCTTAAACAGGGAGGGTGAGCAGTTCTTC. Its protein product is CASSLNREGEQFF.

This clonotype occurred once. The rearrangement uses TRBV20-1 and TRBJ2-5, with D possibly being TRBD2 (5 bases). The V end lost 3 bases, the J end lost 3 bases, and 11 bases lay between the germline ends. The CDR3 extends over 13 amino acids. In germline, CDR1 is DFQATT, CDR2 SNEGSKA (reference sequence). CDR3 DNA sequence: TGCAGTGCTAGGGACCCGGGGAAAGAGACCCAGTACTTC. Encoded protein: CSARDPGKETQYF.

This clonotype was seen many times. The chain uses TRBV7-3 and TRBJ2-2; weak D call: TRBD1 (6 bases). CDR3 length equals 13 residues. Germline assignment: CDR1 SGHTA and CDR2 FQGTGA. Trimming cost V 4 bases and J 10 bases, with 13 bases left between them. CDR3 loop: CASSSTGQTELFF. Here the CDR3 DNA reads TGTGCCAGCAGCTCTACCGGACAGACGGAGCTGTTTTTT.

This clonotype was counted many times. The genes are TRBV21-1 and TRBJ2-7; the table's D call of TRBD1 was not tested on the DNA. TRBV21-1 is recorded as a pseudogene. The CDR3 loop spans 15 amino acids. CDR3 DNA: TGTGCCAGCAGCCCCCCGAGGACACCTTCCTACGAGCAGTACGTC. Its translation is CASSPPRTPSYEQYV.

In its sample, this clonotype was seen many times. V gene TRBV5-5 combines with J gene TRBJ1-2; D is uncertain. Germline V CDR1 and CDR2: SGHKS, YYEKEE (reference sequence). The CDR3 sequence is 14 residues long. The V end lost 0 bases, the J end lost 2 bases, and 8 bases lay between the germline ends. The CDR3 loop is CASSLVPANYGYTF. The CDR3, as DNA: TGTGCCAGCAGCTTGGTACCAGCCAACTATGGCTACACCTTC. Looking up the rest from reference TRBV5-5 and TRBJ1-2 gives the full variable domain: DAGVTQSPTHLIKTRGQQVTLRCSPISGHKSVSWYQQVLGQGPQFIFQYYEKEERGRGNFPDRFSARQFPNYSSELNVNALLLGDSALYLCASSLVPANYGYTFGSGTRLTVV.

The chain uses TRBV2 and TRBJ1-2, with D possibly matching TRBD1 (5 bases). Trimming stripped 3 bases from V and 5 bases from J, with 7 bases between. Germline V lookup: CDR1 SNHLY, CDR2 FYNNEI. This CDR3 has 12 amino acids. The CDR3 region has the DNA TGTGCCAGCAGTGAGACAGCTTATGGCTACACCTTC. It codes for CASSETAYGYTF.

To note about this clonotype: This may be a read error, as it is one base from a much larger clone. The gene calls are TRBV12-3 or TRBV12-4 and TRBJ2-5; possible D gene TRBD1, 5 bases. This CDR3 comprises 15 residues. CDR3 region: CASGPQVSYQESQYF. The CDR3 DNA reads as TGTGCCAGCGGCCCACAGGTTTCCTACCAAGAGTCCCAGTACTTC.

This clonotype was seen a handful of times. This CDR3 reads CASRAGDREISGANVLTF. CDR3 in DNA: TGTGCCAGCAGGGCCGGCGACAGGGAAATTAGTGGGGCCAACGTCCTGACTTTC. The chain recombines TRBV7-3 with TRBJ2-6, with 7 nucleotides matching TRBD1. The V gene end was trimmed by 6 bases and the J gene end by 3 bases; junction bases not matched to a gene: 14. The CDR3 loop spans 18 amino acids. Looked up from germline, CDR1 is SGHTA and CDR2 is FQGTGA. The variable domain in full, with the rest retrieved from reference TRBV7-3 and TRBJ2-6, is GAGVSQTPSNKVTEKGKYVELRCDPISGHTALYWYRQSLGQGPEFLIYFQGTGAADDSGLPNDRFFAVRPEGSVSTLKIQRTERGDSAVYLCASRAGDREISGANVLTFGAGSRLTVL.

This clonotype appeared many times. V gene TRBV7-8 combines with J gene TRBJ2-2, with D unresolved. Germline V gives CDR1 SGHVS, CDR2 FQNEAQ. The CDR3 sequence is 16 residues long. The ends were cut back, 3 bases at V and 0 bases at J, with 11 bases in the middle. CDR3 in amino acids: CASSFHARTNTGELFF. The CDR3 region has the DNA TGTGCCAGCAGCTTTCACGCCAGAACGAACACCGGGGAGCTGTTTTTT.